Shown below are 8 T cell receptor beta chains from a single sample sequenced in a study of cytomegalovirus exposure and HLA in healthy donors. A multiplex PCR was run with 60 Vbeta primers and 13 Jbeta primers. Only in-frame clones appear in the TCRdb table, and some are missing; sequencing was by immunoSEQ multiplex PCR. The sample consists of around 140,000 clones, more than 75% of them appearing once. Sequencing was done on a sample of PBMCs. The receptors come from a female donor in good health and CMV-seronegative.

In the case of this clone: Mismatch with germline at one junction end may stem from a read error. J is TRBJ2-4 and V is TRBV7-9; possibly TRBD1 for D (6 bases). This CDR3 contains 16 residues. Germline loops: CDR1 SEHNR, CDR2 FQNEAQ (reference sequence). The CDR3 DNA reads TGTTCCAGCAGCCCCCGGACAGTCGTGGCCAAAAACATTCAGTACTTC. Protein: CSSSPRTVVAKNIQYF.

The V gene is TRBV5-1, the J gene TRBJ2-1, with 9 bases matching TRBD2. CDR3 length: 14 amino acids. V lost 4 bases and J lost 11; bases outside the gene matches: 10. Looked up from germline, CDR1 is SGHRS and CDR2 is YFSETQ. DNA for the CDR3: TGCGCCAGCAGCGTCGGGACTAGCCCTAGAAAGCAGTTCTTC. Protein product: CASSVGTSPRKQFF.

The genes are TRBV28 and TRBJ1-5, with D perhaps TRBD1 (5 bases). V dropped 1 base and J dropped 7 bases, with 8 bases sitting between them. The CDR3 is 13 amino acids. The V gene's germline CDR1 is MDHEN and CDR2 SYDVKM. As DNA, the CDR3 is TGTGCCAGCAGTTTATTGGGGGGACAGCCCCAGCATTTT. Translating it yields CASSLLGGQPQHF.

The rearrangement links TRBV6-1 to TRBJ1-2, with D possibly matching TRBD1 (5 bases). Trimming removed 6 bases from V and 3 bases from J, with 11 bases in between. This CDR3 spans 13 amino acids. Germline V gene data show CDR1 as MNHNS and CDR2 as SASEGT. This CDR3 is CASSSGPYYGYTF. Written as DNA, the CDR3 is TGTGCCAGCAGCTCAGGGCCCTACTATGGCTACACCTTC.

The CDR3 protein is CASSSQGRGTEAFF. The CDR3 DNA sequence: TGTGCCAGCAGTTCCCAAGGAAGGGGCACTGAAGCTTTCTTT. The genes are TRBV6-5 and TRBJ1-1; a weak D match, TRBD1 (5 bases). The CDR3 totals 14 residues. Trimming removed 4 bases from V and 4 bases from J, with 13 bases in between. The germline gives CDR1 MNHEY, CDR2 SVGAGI.

The chain joins TRBV7-2 to TRBJ2-7; possibly TRBD1 for D (7 bases). Germline values: CDR1 SGHTA, CDR2 FQGNSA. Trimming left V 6 bases short and J 3 bases short, with 15 bases between. The CDR3 sequence is 14 residues long. In nucleotides, the CDR3 is TGTGCCAGCAGAGCAAGGCAGGGGGGCTACGAGCAGTACTTC. Its protein product is CASRARQGGYEQYF.

This clone was picked up a small number of times. V gene TRBV18 combines with J gene TRBJ2-1; TRBD2 matches at 10 bases. The CDR3 covers 15 residues. Trimming removed 4 bases from V and 4 bases from J; junction bases left unmatched: 4. The germline CDR1 and CDR2 sequences are KGHSH and LQKENI. The CDR3 nucleotides are TGTGCCAGCTCACTCCTAGCGGGGGAGTACAATGAGCAGTTCTTC. Encoded protein: CASSLLAGEYNEQFF.

The J gene is TRBJ2-6, the V gene TRBV19, with D possibly matching TRBD1 (5 bases). Germline CDR1 and CDR2: LNHDA and SQIVND (reference sequence). Trimming removed 10 bases at V and 0 bases at J, with 13 bases between. CDR3 length: 15 amino acids. The CDR3 protein is CAISQVHSGANVLTF. DNA for the CDR3: TGTGCCATCTCACAGGTCCACTCTGGGGCCAACGTCCTGACTTTC.